The present entry profiles one T cell receptor (beta chain) with its context. This sample stems from a study of shared clonotypes between healthy human individuals. Libraries were prepared by immunoSEQ multiplex PCR; TCRdb keeps only in-frame clonotypes and omits some of them. The sample includes some 1.5 million clones, 95% to 99% of them seen just once. Germline CDR1 and CDR2: SGHKS and YYEKEE (reference sequence). The CDR3 extends over 17 amino acids. Trimming shortened V by 0 bases and J by 6 bases, and 18 bases separated the two germline ends. This sequence joins TRBV5-5 and TRBJ2-2, with D possibly matching TRBD2 (5 bases). Sample: naive CD4+ T cells sorted from blood. Stated subset: CD45RA+ positively selected. The sequence derives from a young man in good health. The CDR3 DNA sequence: TGTGCCAGCAGCTTGGAACTAGATAGAGCGCGGGCCGGGGAGCTGTTTTTT. This codes for CASSLELDRARAGELFF.